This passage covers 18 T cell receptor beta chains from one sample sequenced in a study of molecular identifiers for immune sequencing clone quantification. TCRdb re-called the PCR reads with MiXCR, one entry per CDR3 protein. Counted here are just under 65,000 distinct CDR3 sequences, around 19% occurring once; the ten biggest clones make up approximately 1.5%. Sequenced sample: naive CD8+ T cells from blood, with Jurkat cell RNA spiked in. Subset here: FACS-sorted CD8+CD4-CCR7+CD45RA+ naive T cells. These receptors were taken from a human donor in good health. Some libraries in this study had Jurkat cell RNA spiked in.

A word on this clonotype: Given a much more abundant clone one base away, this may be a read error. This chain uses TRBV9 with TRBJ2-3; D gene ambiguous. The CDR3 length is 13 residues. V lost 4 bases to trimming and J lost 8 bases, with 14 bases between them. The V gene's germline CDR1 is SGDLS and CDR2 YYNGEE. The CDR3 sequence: CASSLWAAGTQYF. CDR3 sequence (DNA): TGTGCCAGCAGCCTGTGGGCCGCAGGTACGCAGTATTTT.

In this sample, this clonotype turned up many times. DNA of the CDR3: TGTGCCAGCAGCCCCCGAACTCTAAGTGGGTACAATGAGCAGTTCTTC. It encodes CASSPRTLSGYNEQFF. The chain recombines TRBV7-9 with TRBJ2-1, with D unresolved. CDR3 length: 16 residues. Trimming took 5 bases from V and 4 from J, leaving 18 bases between them. CDR1 and CDR2 from the germline V gene are SEHNR and FQNEAQ (reference sequence).

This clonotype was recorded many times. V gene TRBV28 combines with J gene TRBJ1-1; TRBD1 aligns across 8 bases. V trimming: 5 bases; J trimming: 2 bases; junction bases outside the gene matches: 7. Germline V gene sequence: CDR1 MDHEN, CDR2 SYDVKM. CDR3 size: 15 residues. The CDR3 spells CASSSRGPLNTEAFF. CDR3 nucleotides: TGTGCCAGCAGTAGCAGGGGGCCCTTAAACACTGAAGCTTTCTTT. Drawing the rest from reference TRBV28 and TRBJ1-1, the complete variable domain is DVKVTQSSRYLVKRTGEKVFLECVQDMDHENMFWYRQDPGLGLRLIYFSYDVKMKEKGDIPEGYSVSREKKERFSLILESASTNQTSMYLCASSSRGPLNTEAFFGQGTRLTVV.

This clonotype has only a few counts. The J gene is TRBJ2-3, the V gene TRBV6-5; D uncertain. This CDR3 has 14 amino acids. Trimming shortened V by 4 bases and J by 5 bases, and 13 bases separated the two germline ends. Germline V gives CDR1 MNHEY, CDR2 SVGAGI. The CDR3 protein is CASSSLSGVDTQYF. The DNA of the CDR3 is TGTGCCAGCAGTTCGCTGTCGGGCGTAGATACGCAGTATTTT.

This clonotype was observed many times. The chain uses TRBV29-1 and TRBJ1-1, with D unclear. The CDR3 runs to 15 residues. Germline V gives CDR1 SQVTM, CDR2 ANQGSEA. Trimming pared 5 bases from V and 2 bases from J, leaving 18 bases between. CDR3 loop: CSVRDLGSANTEAFF. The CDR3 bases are TGCAGCGTTCGAGACCTAGGGTCTGCCAACACTGAAGCTTTCTTT.

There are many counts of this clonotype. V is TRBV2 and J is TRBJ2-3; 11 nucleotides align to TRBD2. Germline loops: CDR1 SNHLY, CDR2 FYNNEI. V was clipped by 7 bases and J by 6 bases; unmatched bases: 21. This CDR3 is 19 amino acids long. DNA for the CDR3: TGTGCCAGCATTTTCCCCGGGACTAGCGGATGGGCCTACAGGGATACGCAGTATTTT. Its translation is CASIFPGTSGWAYRDTQYF.

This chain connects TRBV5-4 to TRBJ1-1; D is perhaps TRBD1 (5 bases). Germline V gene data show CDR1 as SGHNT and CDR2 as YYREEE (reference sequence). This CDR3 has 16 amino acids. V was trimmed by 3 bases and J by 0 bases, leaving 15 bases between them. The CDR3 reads CASSSDLGALNTEAFF. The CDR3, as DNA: TGTGCCAGCAGCTCTGATTTAGGGGCTTTGAACACTGAAGCTTTCTTT.

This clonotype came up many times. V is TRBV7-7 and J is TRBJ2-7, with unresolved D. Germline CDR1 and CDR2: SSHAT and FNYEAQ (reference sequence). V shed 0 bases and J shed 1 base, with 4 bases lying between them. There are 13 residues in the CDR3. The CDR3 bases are TGTGCCAGCAGCTTAGCGCGGTCCTACGAGCAGTACTTC. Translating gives CASSLARSYEQYF.

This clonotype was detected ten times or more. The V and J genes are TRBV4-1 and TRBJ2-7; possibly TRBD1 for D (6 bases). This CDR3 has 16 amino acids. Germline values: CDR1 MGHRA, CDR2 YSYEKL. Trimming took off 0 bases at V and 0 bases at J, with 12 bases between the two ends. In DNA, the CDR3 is TGCGCCAGCAGCCAAGACGACAGGTCATACTCCTACGAGCAGTACTTC. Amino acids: CASSQDDRSYSYEQYF.

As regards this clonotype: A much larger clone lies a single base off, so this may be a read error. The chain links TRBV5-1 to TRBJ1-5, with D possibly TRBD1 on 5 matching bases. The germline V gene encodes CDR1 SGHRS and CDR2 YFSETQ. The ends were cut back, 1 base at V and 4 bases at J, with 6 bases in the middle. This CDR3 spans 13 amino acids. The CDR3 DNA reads TGCGCCAGCAGCTTGCAGGGTAATCAGCCCCAGCATTTT. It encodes CASSLQGNQPQHF.

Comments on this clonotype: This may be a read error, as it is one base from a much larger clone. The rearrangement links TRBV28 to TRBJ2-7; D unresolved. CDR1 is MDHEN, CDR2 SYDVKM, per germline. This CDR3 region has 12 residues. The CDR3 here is CASSLYAYEQHF. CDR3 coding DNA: TGTGCCAGCAGTTTATACGCCTACGAGCAGCACTTC.

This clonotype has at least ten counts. The CDR3 protein is CASSLVRVISSYNEQFF. The CDR3 bases are TGTGCCAGCAGCTTAGTCCGCGTTATTAGCTCCTACAATGAGCAGTTCTTC. The chain couples TRBV7-2 to TRBJ2-1, with D uncertain. This CDR3 is 17 amino acids long. Trimming took off 1 base at V and 0 bases at J, with 13 bases between the two ends. In germline, CDR1 is SGHTA, CDR2 FQGNSA.

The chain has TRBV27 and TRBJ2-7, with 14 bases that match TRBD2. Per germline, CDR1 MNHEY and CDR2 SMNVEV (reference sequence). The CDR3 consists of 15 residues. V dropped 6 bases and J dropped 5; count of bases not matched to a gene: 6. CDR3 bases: TGTGCCAGCAGCCCTGGGACTAGCGGGAGTAACGAGCAGTACTTC. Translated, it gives CASSPGTSGSNEQYF.

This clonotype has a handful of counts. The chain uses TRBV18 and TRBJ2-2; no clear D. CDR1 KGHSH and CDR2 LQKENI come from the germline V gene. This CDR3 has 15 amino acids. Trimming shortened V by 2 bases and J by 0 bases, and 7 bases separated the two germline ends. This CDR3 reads CASSPARPNTGELFF. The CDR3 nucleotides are TGTGCCAGCTCACCAGCCAGACCGAACACCGGGGAGCTGTTTTTT.

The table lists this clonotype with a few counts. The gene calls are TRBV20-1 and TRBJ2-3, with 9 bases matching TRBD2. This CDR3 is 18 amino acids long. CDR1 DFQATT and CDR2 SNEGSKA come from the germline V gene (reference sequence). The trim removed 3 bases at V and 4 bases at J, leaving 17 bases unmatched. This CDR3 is CSASLVSGGRDPSDTQYF. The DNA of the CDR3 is TGCAGTGCTAGCCTTGTTTCTGGCGGGAGGGATCCGTCAGATACGCAGTATTTT.

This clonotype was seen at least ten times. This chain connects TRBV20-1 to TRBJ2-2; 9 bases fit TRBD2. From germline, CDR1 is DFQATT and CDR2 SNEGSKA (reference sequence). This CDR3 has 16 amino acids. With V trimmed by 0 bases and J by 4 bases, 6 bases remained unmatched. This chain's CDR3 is CSARDFQREATGELFF. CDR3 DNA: TGCAGTGCTAGAGATTTCCAGCGGGAGGCCACCGGGGAGCTGTTTTTT.

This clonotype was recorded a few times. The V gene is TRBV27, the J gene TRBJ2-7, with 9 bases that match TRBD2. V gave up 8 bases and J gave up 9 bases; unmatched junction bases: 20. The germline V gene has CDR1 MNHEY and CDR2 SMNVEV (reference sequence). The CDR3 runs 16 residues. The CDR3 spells CASGTVLQRGDPVQYF. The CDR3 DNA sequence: TGTGCCAGCGGGACGGTCTTACAGCGGGGGGACCCTGTGCAGTACTTC.

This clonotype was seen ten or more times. CDR3 amino acids: CSANTLREFGNEQFF. CDR3 in DNA: TGCAGTGCTAACACCCTGCGGGAGTTTGGCAATGAGCAGTTCTTC. The rearrangement uses TRBV20-1 and TRBJ2-1; 7 bases align to TRBD2. V gave up 4 bases and J gave up 6 bases; unmatched junction bases: 12. The CDR3 runs 15 residues. CDR1 DFQATT and CDR2 SNEGSKA come from the germline V gene (reference sequence).